This T cell receptor beta chain derives from a study of STAT5B mutations in CD4+ large granular lymphocyte leukemia. Overall study results and limits: Top patient clones used TRBV06 genes more often: 8/27 versus 2/35 in controls. No patients shared main leukemic clonotypes, though about 24% appeared at low frequency elsewhere. Patient CD4-sorted repertoires looked more clonal than healthy CD4+ repertoires, even without putative leukemic clones.

As for this clone: What it recognizes is unknown.

This CDR3 region has 15 residues. Germline CDR1 SGHNT, CDR2 YYREEE (reference sequence). J lost 1 base, V lost 5 bases, and 7 bases had no gene match. Under the authors' procedure: Lowest detectable productive clonotype frequency was 2.59 x 10-5. The protocol was immunoSEQ multiplex PCR, while the TCRdb copy is restricted to in-frame clones and leaves out a portion. V and J calls and clone size are as listed in that table; D and trimming were resolved from the DNA. Here the sample spans around 30,000 clones, over 60% being singletons. The sequencing sample was made of CD4+ T cells from blood buffy coats. The chain recombines TRBV5-4 with TRBJ2-3; 7 bases line up with TRBD2. This receptor was obtained from a human donor in good health. The DNA for the CDR3 is TGTGCCAGCAGGAACGGACTAGTGCGCACAGATACGCAGTATTTT. It is translated as CASRNGLVRTDTQYF.